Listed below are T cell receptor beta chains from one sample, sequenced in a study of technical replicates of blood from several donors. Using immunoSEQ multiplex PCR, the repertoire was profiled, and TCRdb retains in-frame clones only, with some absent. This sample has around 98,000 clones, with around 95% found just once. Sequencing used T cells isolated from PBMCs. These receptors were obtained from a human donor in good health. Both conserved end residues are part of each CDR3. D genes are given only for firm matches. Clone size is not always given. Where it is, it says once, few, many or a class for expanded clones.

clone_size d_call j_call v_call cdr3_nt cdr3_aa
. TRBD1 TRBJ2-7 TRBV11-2 TGTGCCAGCAGCCCAGGACAGGGGGCCTACGAGCAGTACTTC CASSPGQGAYEQYF
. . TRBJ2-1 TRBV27 TGTGCCAGCAGTAACCAGGGGCCCTACAATGAGCAGTTCTTC CASSNQGPYNEQFF
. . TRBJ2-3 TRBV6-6 TGTGCCAGCCTCCGGGACATGGGTACAGATACGCAGTATTTT CASLRDMGTDTQYF
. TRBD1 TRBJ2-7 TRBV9 TGTGCCAGCAGCGCAGGACAGGCCAGCTACGAGCAGTACTTC CASSAGQASYEQYF
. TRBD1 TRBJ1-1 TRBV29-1 TGCACCGTGACAGGGGGTATGAGAGCTTTCTTT CTVTGGMRAFF
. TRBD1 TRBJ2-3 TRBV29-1 TGCAGCGGTCTGGACAGGCGACCCTACACAGATACGCAGTATTTT CSGLDRRPYTDTQYF
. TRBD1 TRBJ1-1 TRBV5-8 TGTGCCAGCAGCGCCGGGACAGAAGCATTAAACACTGAAGCTTTCTTT CASSAGTEALNTEAFF
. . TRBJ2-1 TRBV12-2 TGTGCAAGTCGCTTACCCTGGACTCTCAATGAGCAGTTCTTC CASRLPWTLNEQFF
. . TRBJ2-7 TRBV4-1 TGCGCCAGCAGCCAAGAGAAAGGACTTGCGGCCTACGAGCAGTACTTC CASSQEKGLAAYEQYF
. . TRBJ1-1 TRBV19 TGTGCCAGTAGTTATGGCGGGGGCACTGAAGCTTTCTTT CASSYGGGTEAFF
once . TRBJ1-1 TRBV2 TGTGCCAGGAGGGTAGGAGACACTGAAGCTTTCTTT CARRVGDTEAFF
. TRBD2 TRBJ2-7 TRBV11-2 TGTGCCAGCAGCTCCCCGAGACGGGGGGTTCGGTACGAGCAGTACTTC CASSSPRRGVRYEQYF
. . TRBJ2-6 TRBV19 TGTGCCAGTAGTATTAGGACGGGGATCGGGCCAGGTGGGGCCAACGTCCTGACTTTC CASSIRTGIGPGGANVLTF